These 24 T cell receptor beta chains were sequenced from one sample in a study of blood T cell repertoires in COVID-19. Some clones are missing from TCRdb's copy, which holds only in-frame ones; the method was immunoSEQ multiplex PCR. The sample consists of some 150,000 clones, 80% to 90% of them appearing once. The source material was peripheral blood. Receptors originate from a woman aged 55-69 years with active COVID-19.

As to this clone: Other DNA sequences in this sample translate to the same CDR3. The V call is TRBV6-2 or TRBV6-3, the J call TRBJ2-7, with a weak D call TRBD2 (5 bases). Germline V CDR1 and CDR2: MNHEY, SVGEGT. V lost 2 bases and J lost 4, with 12 bases in between. CDR3 length equals 14 residues. CDR3 in DNA: TGTGCCAGCAGTTACGGGCGAACGGGATACGAGCAGTACTTC. It is translated as CASSYGRTGYEQYF.

On this clone itself: Other DNA variants within this sample encode the same CDR3. The chain employs TRBV6-1 and TRBJ1-2, with D possibly being TRBD1 (6 bases). The CDR3 is made up of 15 amino acids. The V gene lost 1 base and the J gene lost 1 base, with 10 bases spanning the gap. Germline lookup yields CDR1 MNHNS and CDR2 SASEGT. In nucleotides, the CDR3 is TGTGCCAGCAGTGAAGACAGGGTGGGTAACTATGGCTACACCTTC. Its protein is CASSEDRVGNYGYTF.

The chain employs TRBV6-6 and TRBJ2-5; 10 nucleotides match TRBD2. J was trimmed by 1 base and V by 8 bases; bases with no gene match: 4. This CDR3 region has 14 residues. Germline assignment: CDR1 MNHNY and CDR2 SVGAGI (reference sequence). For the CDR3, the DNA is TGTGCCAGCGTAGCGGGAGGCCTCCAAGAGACCCAGTACTTC. Residues: CASVAGGLQETQYF.

CDR3 nucleotides: TGTGCCAGCAGTTCCCGAGGGTGGGTCTCTGGAAACACCATATATTTT. The encoded protein is CASSSRGWVSGNTIYF. The chain joins TRBV28 to TRBJ1-3; D remains ambiguous. Germline loops: CDR1 MDHEN, CDR2 SYDVKM. The CDR3 runs 16 residues. The V gene lost 4 bases and the J gene lost 0 bases, with 13 bases spanning the gap.

The rearrangement joins TRBV15 to TRBJ1-5; D is perhaps TRBD1 (5 bases). The V end was cut by 0 bases, the J end by 7 bases, with 22 bases between. From germline, CDR1 is LNHNV and CDR2 YYDKDF (reference sequence). CDR3 length equals 18 residues. CDR3 sequence: CATSRESPRRGAYQPQHF. The CDR3 DNA reads TGTGCCACCAGCAGAGAATCCCCACGGAGGGGCGCGTACCAGCCCCAGCATTTT.

This chain connects TRBV30 to TRBJ1-5, with D unclear. The germline V gene has CDR1 GTSNPN and CDR2 SVGIG (reference sequence). This CDR3 is built from 15 residues. V was trimmed by 0 bases and J by 3 bases, leaving 12 bases between them. CDR3 bases: TGTGCCTGGAGTGTACAGTCCACTTACAATCAGCCCCAGCATTTT. It codes for CAWSVQSTYNQPQHF.

This chain links TRBV5-6 with TRBJ1-3, with no clear D. Deletions cut 4 bases from V and 4 bases from J, with 27 bases between. CDR3 length: 19 amino acids. The germline V gene has CDR1 SGHDT and CDR2 YYEEEE. The DNA of the CDR3 is TGTGCCAGCAGCCCACTAGTATCTTACAGCAGGACGGGCGGAAACACCATATATTTT. Protein: CASSPLVSYSRTGGNTIYF.

This clone has only one observation. The chain joins TRBV6-2 or TRBV6-3 to TRBJ1-2; D not resolved. The germline CDR1 and CDR2 sequences are MNHEY and SVGEGT. V was shortened by 2 bases and J by 3 bases, with 7 bases between the two germline ends. This CDR3 spans 13 amino acids. The CDR3 loop reads CASSYGQHYGYTF. The CDR3 bases are TGTGCCAGCAGTTACGGGCAGCACTATGGCTACACCTTC.

V gene TRBV19 combines with J gene TRBJ2-2; the match to TRBD2 covers 13 bases. The CDR3 totals 20 residues. Per the germline V gene, CDR1 is LNHDA and CDR2 is SQIVND (reference sequence). V lost 3 bases, J lost 4 bases, and 14 bases stayed unmatched. The CDR3, as DNA: TGTGCCAGTAGTATCGCGGGGCCGGGACTAGCGGGACGAGTCACCGGGGAGCTGTTTTTT. This translates into CASSIAGPGLAGRVTGELFF. Drawing the rest from reference TRBV19 and TRBJ2-2, the complete variable domain is DGGITQSPKYLFRKEGQNVTLSCEQNLNHDAMYWYRQDPGQGLRLIYYSQIVNDFQKGDIAEGYSVSREKKESFPLTVTSAQKNPTAFYLCASSIAGPGLAGRVTGELFFGEGSRLTVL.

This clone was seen a single time. For the CDR3, the DNA is TGCGCCAGCAGCCAGGCAGTAGCGGGAGTAATGAATGAGCAGTTCTTC. It is translated as CASSQAVAGVMNEQFF. The V call is TRBV4-3, the J call TRBJ2-1; 9 nucleotides agree with TRBD2. The V and J ends lost 3 bases and 7 bases, in that order; junction bases with no gene match: 10. The CDR3 has 16 amino acids. CDR1 LGHNA and CDR2 YSLEER come from the germline V gene.

This clone was observed a few times. The CDR3 DNA reads as TGTGCCAGCAGTAAGGACAGGGGGCCCGCCTACTCACCCCTCCACTTT. Protein product: CASSKDRGPAYSPLHF. The rearrangement links TRBV2 to TRBJ1-6, with 11 positions matching TRBD1. Germline CDR1 reads SNHLY; CDR2 reads FYNNEI. This CDR3 is 16 amino acids long. J gave up 10 bases and V 5 bases, and 10 bases lay outside the gene matches.

This clone was observed a handful of times. The rearrangement uses TRBV10-3 and TRBJ1-5; D ambiguous. Trimming removed 3 bases at V and 4 bases at J, with 10 bases between. Germline lookup yields CDR1 ENHRY and CDR2 SYGVKD. This CDR3 has 14 residues. This chain's CDR3 is CAISDMWENQPQHF. The CDR3 nucleotides read TGTGCCATCAGTGATATGTGGGAGAATCAGCCCCAGCATTTT.

This chain connects TRBV28 to TRBJ2-3; a possible D gene is TRBD2 (5 bases). CDR1 MDHEN and CDR2 SYDVKM come from the germline V gene. V gave up 10 bases and J gave up 6 bases, with 14 bases separating them. The CDR3 loop spans 12 amino acids. This CDR3 is CAILLTGDTQYF. DNA of the CDR3: TGTGCCATCCTATTAACGGGGGATACGCAGTATTTT.

This clone was observed a single time. The V call is TRBV10-2, the J call TRBJ2-2, with D possibly TRBD2 on 6 matching bases. This CDR3 region has 12 residues. Trimming removed 0 bases at V and 11 bases at J, with 7 bases between. In germline, CDR1 is WSHSY, CDR2 SAAADI. The CDR3 bases are TGCGCCAGCAGTGAGTCGGAGGGTGAGCTGTTTTTT. It encodes CASSESEGELFF.

The gene calls are TRBV6-5 and TRBJ1-2; D is unclear. The CDR3 spans 13 residues. From germline, CDR1 is MNHEY and CDR2 SVGAGI. Trimming left V 9 bases short and J 4 bases short, with 15 bases between. The CDR3 spells CASELGLLYGYTF. CDR3 DNA sequence: TGTGCCAGTGAGCTAGGACTTCTCTATGGCTACACCTTC.

V is TRBV19 and J is TRBJ2-7; 14 positions match TRBD2. Germline CDR1 LNHDA, CDR2 SQIVND (reference sequence). Trimming cost V 4 bases and J 5 bases; bases outside gene matches: 7. This CDR3 region has 16 residues. The CDR3 sequence is CASSRGLAGDVHEQYF. CDR3 bases: TGTGCCAGTAGTAGGGGACTAGCGGGAGACGTACACGAGCAGTACTTC. Looking up the rest from reference TRBV19 and TRBJ2-7 gives the full variable domain: DGGITQSPKYLFRKEGQNVTLSCEQNLNHDAMYWYRQDPGQGLRLIYYSQIVNDFQKGDIAEGYSVSREKKESFPLTVTSAQKNPTAFYLCASSRGLAGDVHEQYFGPGTRLTVT.

This sequence joins TRBV6-2 or TRBV6-3 and TRBJ1-2; D unclear. The CDR3 covers 18 residues. Trimming stripped 2 bases from V and 0 bases from J, with 19 bases between. Germline values: CDR1 MNHEY, CDR2 SVGEGT. The CDR3 protein is CASSYMPLRRAANYGYTF. DNA for the CDR3: TGTGCCAGCAGTTACATGCCCCTTAGGAGGGCGGCTAACTATGGCTACACCTTC.

Only a few counts were recorded for this clone. The chain is built from TRBV10-3 and TRBJ1-3; maybe TRBD1 (5 bases). From germline, CDR1 is ENHRY and CDR2 SYGVKD. The CDR3 is made up of 16 amino acids. Trimming shortened V by 10 bases and J by 0 bases, and 19 bases separated the two germline ends. The DNA for the CDR3 is TGTGCCACCTGCCCGGGGGGTGACCACTCTGGAAACACCATATATTTT. Its protein product is CATCPGGDHSGNTIYF.

J is TRBJ2-7 and V is TRBV11-2; 7 positions agree with TRBD1. The germline V gene encodes CDR1 SGHAT and CDR2 FQNNGV. Losses at the gene ends were 4 bases for V and 1 base for J; bases not matched to a gene: 4. This CDR3 is 14 amino acids long. CDR3 DNA sequence: TGTGCCAGCAGCTCTCTGGGACAGTCCTACGAGCAGTACTTC. Protein: CASSSLGQSYEQYF.

The chain links TRBV6-5 to TRBJ1-1, with 10 bases matching TRBD1. The V gene end was trimmed by 5 bases and the J gene end by 6 bases; junction bases not matched to a gene: 6. The germline CDR1 and CDR2 sequences are MNHEY and SVGAGI. This CDR3 is 14 amino acids long. The CDR3 DNA reads as TGTGCCAGCAGTCTAGACAGGGGGCGCGCTGAAGCTTTCTTT. Translated: CASSLDRGRAEAFF.

The chain carries TRBV28 and TRBJ1-4; 11 bases agree with TRBD1. There are 17 residues in the CDR3. V shed 4 bases, J shed 5 bases, and the junction held 9 bases outside the gene matches. CDR1 MDHEN and CDR2 SYDVKM come from the germline V gene. Here the CDR3 reads CASSSRTGGLQNEKLFF. The CDR3 DNA sequence: TGTGCCAGCAGTTCCCGGACAGGGGGCCTACAGAATGAAAAACTGTTTTTT.

The CDR3 DNA follows: TGTGCCAGCAGTTACGGGGACAAGTACCAAGAGACCCAGTACTTC. Protein sequence: CASSYGDKYQETQYF. The chain joins TRBV6-5 to TRBJ2-5, with D possibly being TRBD1 (6 bases). CDR1 MNHEY and CDR2 SVGAGI come from the germline V gene. The V end was cut by 2 bases, the J end by 0 bases, with 10 bases between. There are 15 residues in the CDR3.

The CDR3 loop is CASSSPPGLAGGPGDTQYF. The CDR3 DNA reads TGTGCCAGCAGCTCCCCCCCCGGACTAGCGGGAGGGCCAGGAGATACGCAGTATTTT. The V and J genes are TRBV7-2 and TRBJ2-3; 15 nucleotides match TRBD2. This CDR3 region has 19 residues. Germline CDR1 and CDR2: SGHTA and FQGNSA. The junction had 13 bases not matched to a gene; V was cut back by 4 bases and J by 5 bases.

V and J are TRBV19 and TRBJ2-7; a possible D gene is TRBD2 (5 bases). CDR3 size: 13 residues. Trimming left V 0 bases short and J 6 bases short, with 9 bases between. Germline CDR1 and CDR2: LNHDA and SQIVND (reference sequence). This chain's CDR3 is CASSIDRAGEQYF. In nucleotides, the CDR3 is TGTGCCAGTAGTATAGATCGGGCGGGCGAGCAGTACTTC.